Sequencing of this T cell receptor beta chain was carried out in a study of blood T cell repertoires in COVID-19. Across the whole study: COVID-19 samples from acute and convalescent phases originated in the United States, Italy and Spain. T cells, B-cell-depleted T cells, or PBMCs supplied cDNA or gDNA.

In the authors' methods: It was from reference gene primer amplification that nucleated cell counts were estimated. Clones were sequenced by immunoSEQ multiplex PCR, and TCRdb holds only the in-frame ones, with some missing. The D gene and trimming were derived from the DNA, and the V and J assignments and clone size from that table. The sample has some 90,000 clones; 75% to 90% are singletons. This CDR3 region has 12 residues. J gave up 5 bases and V 6 bases, and 2 bases lay outside the gene matches. The germline V gene has CDR1 LNHDA and CDR2 SQIVND (reference sequence). This sequence was found in an elderly man with active or convalescent COVID-19. Material for sequencing was peripheral blood. The chain joins TRBV19 to TRBJ1-2, with 8 bases lining up with TRBD1. CDR3 nucleotides: TGTGCCAGTAGCAGACAGGGGTATGGCTACACCTTC. Amino acids: CASSRQGYGYTF.